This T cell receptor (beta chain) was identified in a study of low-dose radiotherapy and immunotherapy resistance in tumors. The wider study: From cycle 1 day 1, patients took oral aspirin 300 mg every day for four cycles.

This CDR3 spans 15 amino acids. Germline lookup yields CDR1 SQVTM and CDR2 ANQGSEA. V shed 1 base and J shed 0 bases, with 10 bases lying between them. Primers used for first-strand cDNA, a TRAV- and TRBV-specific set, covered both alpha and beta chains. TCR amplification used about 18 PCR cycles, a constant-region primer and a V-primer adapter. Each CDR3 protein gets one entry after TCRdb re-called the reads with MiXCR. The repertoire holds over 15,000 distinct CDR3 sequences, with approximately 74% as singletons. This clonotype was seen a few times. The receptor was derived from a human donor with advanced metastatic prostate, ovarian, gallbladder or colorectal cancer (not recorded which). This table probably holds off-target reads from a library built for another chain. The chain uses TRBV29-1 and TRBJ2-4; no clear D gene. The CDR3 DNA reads TGCAGCGTTGAAGTTTCGGCAGTAGCCAAAAACATTCAGTACTTC. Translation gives CSVEVSAVAKNIQYF. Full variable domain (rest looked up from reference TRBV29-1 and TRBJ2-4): SAVISQKPSRDICQRGTSLTIQCQVDSQVTMMFWYRQQPGQSLTLIATANQGSEATYESGFVIDKFPISRPNLTFSTLTVSNMSPEDSSIYLCSVEVSAVAKNIQYFGAGTRLSVL.